Listed below are T cell receptor beta chains from one sample, sequenced in a study of tumor-infiltrating lymphocytes in oesophageal squamous cell carcinoma. TCRdb re-called the PCR reads with MiXCR, one entry per CDR3 protein. This table holds around 15,000 distinct CDR3 sequences, about 50% found once. The sequenced sample consisted of esophageal tumor tissue. The receptors were gathered from a male donor with esophageal squamous cell carcinoma. Each CDR3 is given with its conserved first and last residue. The D gene is left open where the match is weak. Size is stated for part of the rows, as once, few or many counts, or as a class when the clone is expanded.

D	J	size	V	DNA	CDR3
-	TRBJ2-5	many	TRBV4-1	TGCGCCAGCAGCCACAGGCGAGGGGCGATAATCCAAGAGACCCAGTACTTC	CASSHRRGAIIQETQYF
-	TRBJ2-1	few	TRBV5-5	TGTGCCAGCAGCTTGGACATTGACTACGAGCAGTTCTTC	CASSLDIDYEQFF
TRBD1	TRBJ2-7	-	TRBV7-4	TGTGCCAGCAGCTTAAACAGGGGATATGGGTACGAGCAGTACTTC	CASSLNRGYGYEQYF
-	TRBJ2-2	-	TRBV7-6	TGTGCCAGCAGCTTAATCACAGGGACCGGGGAGCTGTTTTTT	CASSLITGTGELFF
TRBD1	TRBJ2-5	-	TRBV6-9	TGTGCCAGCAGTTCCAGGGGGCGAGAGACCCAGTACTTC	CASSSRGRETQYF
-	TRBJ2-7	-	TRBV7-8	TGTGCCAGCAGCTTAGTTCCGGGGCAGAGCTCCTACGAGCAGTACTTC	CASSLVPGQSSYEQYF
-	TRBJ2-5	many	TRBV7-2	TGTGCCAGCAGCTTAGTCTTACAAGAGACCCAGTACTTC	CASSLVLQETQYF
-	TRBJ2-5	-	TRBV6-8	TGTGCCAGCACCACCCCTGGGAAACAAGAGACCCAGTACTTC	CASTTPGKQETQYF
-	TRBJ2-7	-	TRBV6-1	TGTGCCAGCAGCCCCGGGACCTCTTTCCCCCTATACGAGCAGTACTTC	CASSPGTSFPLYEQYF
-	TRBJ2-1	-	TRBV28	TGTGCCAGCAGTTTAACTAGCTTTGAGCAGTTCTTC	CASSLTSFEQFF
-	TRBJ2-5	-	TRBV6-8	TGTGCCAGCAGTCCCCCTGGGTTGTTAGAGACCCAGTACTTC	CASSPPGLLETQYF
-	TRBJ2-3	-	TRBV7-2	TGTGCCAGCAGCGCGGTTCTGGTGAGCACAGATACGCAGTATTTT	CASSAVLVSTDTQYF
-	TRBJ2-7	many	TRBV11-2	TGTGCCAGCAGCTTAGCCCGATACTCCTACGAGCAGTACTTC	CASSLARYSYEQYF
-	TRBJ2-3	few	TRBV11-2	TGTGCCAGCAGCTTATATCACAGGTCCACAGATACGCAGTATTTT	CASSLYHRSTDTQYF
-	TRBJ2-1	many	TRBV7-9	TGTGCCAGCAGCTTAGATAGGAGCGTAGCCGCTGAGCAGTTCTTC	CASSLDRSVAAEQFF
-	TRBJ1-1	-	TRBV7-3	TGTGCCAGCAGCTTAACAGGGGTCCTTGAAGCTTTCTTT	CASSLTGVLEAFF
TRBD2	TRBJ2-2	-	TRBV7-2	TGTGCCAGCAGCTCGACTAGCTTCGCCGGGGAGCTGTTTTTT	CASSSTSFAGELFF
-	TRBJ2-6	-	TRBV7-3	TGTGCCAGCAGCGATATACTTTCTGGGGCCAACGTCCTGACTTTC	CASSDILSGANVLTF
TRBD1	TRBJ2-1	many	TRBV5-6	TGTGCCAGCAGCTTTTCTCCGGGACAGGGGGTTAGAGAGCAGTTCTTC	CASSFSPGQGVREQFF
-	TRBJ2-3	-	TRBV7-8	TGTGCCAGCAGCTTCTCAGTTACGCAGTATTTT	CASSFSVTQYF
-	TRBJ1-2	many	TRBV7-2	TGTGCCAGCAGCAAGAGGGGTTTTGGCTACACCTTC	CASSKRGFGYTF
TRBD1	TRBJ1-2	-	TRBV7-2	TGTGCCAGCAGCTTAGGAGGTGCACAGGGGGGAAAGTATGGCTACACCTTC	CASSLGGAQGGKYGYTF
-	TRBJ2-3	-	TRBV9	TGTGCCAGCAGCGTAGGGGGCTATAGCACAGATACGCAGTATTTT	CASSVGGYSTDTQYF
-	TRBJ1-6	-	TRBV7-6	TGTGCCAGCAAGTGGGCGGGGGGGCCGTACGAGCAGTACTTT	CASKWAGGPYEQYF
-	TRBJ1-1	-	TRBV27	TGTGCCAGCGGGAGCGGGGCAGGGGCTATGAACACTGAAGCTTTCTTT	CASGSGAGAMNTEAFF
-	TRBJ2-5	-	TRBV6-1	TGTGCCAGCAGTGAAGGACCCTCGGCGCAGTACTTC	CASSEGPSAQYF
TRBD2	TRBJ2-5	many	TRBV6-1	TGTGCCAGCAGTCGAGGACTAGCGGGCTTACAAGAGACCCAGTACTTC	CASSRGLAGLQETQYF
TRBD1	TRBJ2-3	many	TRBV11-3	TGTGCCAGCAGCTTACCACGGACAGGGCCAGATACGCAGTATTTT	CASSLPRTGPDTQYF
-	TRBJ2-1	many	TRBV7-2	TGTGCCAGCGGACCGAGAAGCGGGTTCTTC	CASGPRSGFF
TRBD1	TRBJ2-3	-	TRBV6-1	TGTGCCAGCAGTGAAGCTGTGGACAGGGCGGTAGATACGCAGTATTTT	CASSEAVDRAVDTQYF
TRBD2	TRBJ2-7	-	TRBV6-1	TGTGCCAGCAGTGTCCTACTAGCGGAGGCCTACGAGCAGTACTTC	CASSVLLAEAYEQYF
-	TRBJ1-5	many	TRBV28	TGTGCCAGCAGTTTATCGTTGCAAAATCAGCCCCAGCATTTT	CASSLSLQNQPQHF
-	TRBJ2-3	-	TRBV7-6	TGTGCCAGCAGCTTAGTCGCGAGGGGATTAACAGATACGCAGTATTTT	CASSLVARGLTDTQYF
-	TRBJ2-5	-	TRBV7-7	TGTGCTAGCAGCTTAGCAGTCGGGGGGCAGGAGAACCAGTACTTC	CASSLAVGGQENQYF
-	TRBJ1-4	many	TRBV6-2/TRBV6-3	TGTGCCAGCAGTTTGAGACGGAATGAAAAACTGTTTTTT	CASSLRRNEKLFF
TRBD1	TRBJ2-1	-	TRBV6-9	TGTGCCAGCACGCGGACAGGGCCTTACAATGAGCAGTTCTTC	CASTRTGPYNEQFF
-	TRBJ2-5	few	TRBV7-8	TGTGCCAGCAGCTTAATCGGGGGCAGGCCCCAAGAGACCCAGTACTTC	CASSLIGGRPQETQYF
TRBD1	TRBJ2-3	-	TRBV5-3	TGCGCCAGCAGCTGGAGACAGGGGTCCCCCTCCTACGAGCAGTACTTT	CASSWRQGSPSYEQYF
TRBD2	TRBJ2-5	-	TRBV7-8	TGTGCCAGCAGCCCCCGGACTAGCGGGACAGAGGGGCGGGAGACCCAGTACTTC	CASSPRTSGTEGRETQYF